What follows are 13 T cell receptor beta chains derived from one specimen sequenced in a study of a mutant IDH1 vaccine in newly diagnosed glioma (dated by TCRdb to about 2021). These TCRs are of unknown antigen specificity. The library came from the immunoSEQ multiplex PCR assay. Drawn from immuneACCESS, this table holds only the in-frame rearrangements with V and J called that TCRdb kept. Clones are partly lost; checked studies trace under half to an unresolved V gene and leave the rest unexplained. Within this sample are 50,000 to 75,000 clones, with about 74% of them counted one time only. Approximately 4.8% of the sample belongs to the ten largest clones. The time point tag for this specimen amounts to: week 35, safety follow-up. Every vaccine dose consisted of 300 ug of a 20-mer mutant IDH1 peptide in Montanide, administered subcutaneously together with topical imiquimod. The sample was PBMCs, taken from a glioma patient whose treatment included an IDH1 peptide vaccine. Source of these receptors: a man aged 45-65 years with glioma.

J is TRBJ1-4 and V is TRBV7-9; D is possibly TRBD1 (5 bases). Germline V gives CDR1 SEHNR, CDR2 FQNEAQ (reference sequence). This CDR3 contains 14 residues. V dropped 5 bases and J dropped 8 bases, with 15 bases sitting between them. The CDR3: CASSLGVGGEKLFF. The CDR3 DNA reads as TGTGCCAGCAGCCTGGGGGTCGGGGGGGAAAAACTGTTTTTT. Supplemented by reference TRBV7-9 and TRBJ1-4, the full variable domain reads DTGVSQNPRHKITKRGQNVTFRCDPISEHNRLYWYRQTLGQGPEFLTYFQNEAQLEKSRLLSDRFSAERPKGSFSTLEIQRTEQGDSAMYLCASSLGVGGEKLFFGSGTQLSVL.

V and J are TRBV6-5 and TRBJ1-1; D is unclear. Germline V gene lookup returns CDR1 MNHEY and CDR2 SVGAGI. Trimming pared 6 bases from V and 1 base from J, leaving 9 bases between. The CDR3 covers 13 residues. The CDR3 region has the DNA TGTGCCAGCAGACCACAGTGGAACACTGAAGCTTTCTTT. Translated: CASRPQWNTEAFF.

The CDR3 coding sequence is TGCGCCAGCAGCCAAGATCCGGACGGAATGAACACCGGGGAGCTGTTTTTT. Translating it yields CASSQDPDGMNTGELFF. The rearrangement links TRBV4-1 to TRBJ2-2; D is undetermined. V lost 0 bases to trimming and J lost 1 base, with 12 bases between them. CDR1 and CDR2 (germline): MGHRA, YSYEKL. There are 17 residues in the CDR3.

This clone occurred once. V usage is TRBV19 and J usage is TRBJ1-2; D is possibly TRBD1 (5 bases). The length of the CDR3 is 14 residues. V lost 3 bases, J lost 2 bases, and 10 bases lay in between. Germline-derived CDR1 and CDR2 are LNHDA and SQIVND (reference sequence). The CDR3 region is CASSIGTDNYGYTF. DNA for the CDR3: TGTGCCAGTAGTATCGGGACTGACAACTATGGCTACACCTTC.

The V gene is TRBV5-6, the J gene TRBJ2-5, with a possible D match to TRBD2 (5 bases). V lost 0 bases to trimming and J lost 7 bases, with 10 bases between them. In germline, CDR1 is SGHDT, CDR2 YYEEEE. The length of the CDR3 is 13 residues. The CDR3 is CASSLVSEGTQYF. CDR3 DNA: TGTGCCAGCAGCTTGGTTAGCGAGGGGACCCAGTACTTC.

The CDR3 bases are TGTGCCAGCAGTCGACAGGGGTATGAAAAACTGTTTTTT. This gives the protein CASSRQGYEKLFF. The V and J genes are TRBV25-1 and TRBJ1-4, with TRBD1 matching 8 bases. CDR1 and CDR2 from the germline V gene are MGHDK and SYGVNS. Losses at the gene ends were 5 bases for V and 6 bases for J; bases not matched to a gene: 2. CDR3 length: 13 residues.

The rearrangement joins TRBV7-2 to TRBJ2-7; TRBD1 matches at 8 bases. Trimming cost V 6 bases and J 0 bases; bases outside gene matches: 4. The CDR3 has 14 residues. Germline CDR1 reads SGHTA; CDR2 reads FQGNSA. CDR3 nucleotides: TGTGCCAGCAGAAGGACAGGGAGCTCCTACGAGCAGTACTTC. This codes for CASRRTGSSYEQYF.

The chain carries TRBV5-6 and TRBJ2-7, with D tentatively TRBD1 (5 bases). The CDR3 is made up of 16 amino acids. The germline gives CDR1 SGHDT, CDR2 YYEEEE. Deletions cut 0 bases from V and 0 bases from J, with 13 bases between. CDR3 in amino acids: CASSLEGALSSYEQYF. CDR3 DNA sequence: TGTGCCAGCAGCTTGGAAGGGGCCTTGAGCTCCTACGAGCAGTACTTC.

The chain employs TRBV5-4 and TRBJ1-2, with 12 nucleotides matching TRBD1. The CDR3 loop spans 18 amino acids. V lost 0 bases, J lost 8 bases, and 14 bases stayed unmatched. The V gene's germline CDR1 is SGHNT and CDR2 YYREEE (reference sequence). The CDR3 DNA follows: TGTGCCAGCAGCTTGGCCGGGGGACAGGGGGCCTCCAGGAAGGGCTACACCTTC. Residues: CASSLAGGQGASRKGYTF. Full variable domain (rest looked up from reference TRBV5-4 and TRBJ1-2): ETGVTQSPTHLIKTRGQQVTLRCSSQSGHNTVSWYQQALGQGPQFIFQYYREEENGRGNFPPRFSGLQFPNYSSELNVNALELDDSALYLCASSLAGGQGASRKGYTFGSGTRLTVV.

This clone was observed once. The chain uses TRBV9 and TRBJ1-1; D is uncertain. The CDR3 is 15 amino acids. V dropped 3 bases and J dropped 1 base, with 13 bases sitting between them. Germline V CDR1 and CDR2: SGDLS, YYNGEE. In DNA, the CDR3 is TGTGCCAGCAGCGCAGGCCTTTTTTCGAACACTGAAGCTTTCTTT. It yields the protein CASSAGLFSNTEAFF.

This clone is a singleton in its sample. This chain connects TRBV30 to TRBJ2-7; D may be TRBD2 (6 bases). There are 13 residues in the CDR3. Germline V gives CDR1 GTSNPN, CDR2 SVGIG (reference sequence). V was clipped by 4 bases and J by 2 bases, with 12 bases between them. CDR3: CAWNPGGTYEQYF. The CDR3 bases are TGTGCCTGGAACCCCGGGGGAACCTACGAGCAGTACTTC.

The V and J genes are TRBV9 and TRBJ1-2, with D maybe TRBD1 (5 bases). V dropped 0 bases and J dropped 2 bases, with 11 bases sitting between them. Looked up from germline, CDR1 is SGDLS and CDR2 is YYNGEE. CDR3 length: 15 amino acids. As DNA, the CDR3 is TGTGCCAGCAGCGTAGCTGGGGACGGAAACTATGGCTACACCTTC. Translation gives CASSVAGDGNYGYTF.

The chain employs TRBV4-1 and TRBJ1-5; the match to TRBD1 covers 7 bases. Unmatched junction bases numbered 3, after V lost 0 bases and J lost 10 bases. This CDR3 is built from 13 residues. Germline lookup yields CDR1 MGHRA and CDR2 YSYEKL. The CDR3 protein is CASSQEGTDPQHF. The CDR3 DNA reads TGCGCCAGCAGCCAAGAGGGGACAGACCCCCAGCATTTT.